This record concerns one T cell receptor beta chain sequence. The target antigen is unknown. This entry is derived from a study of T cell responses to AZD1222 COVID-19 vaccine. Study-level findings and limits: Donors, mostly white British, included more females; clonal diversity was possibly underestimated. Only six or seven AZD1222 recipients were seropositive at baseline.

This table comes from immunoSEQ multiplex PCR, and its TCRdb copy is limited to in-frame clones, with some not included. The data contain 250,000 or so clones, 80% to 95% of them singletons. The CDR3 is 14 residues long. The V and J ends lost 5 bases and 2 bases, in that order; junction bases with no gene match: 5. Germline-derived CDR1 and CDR2 are MNHEY and SMNVEV (reference sequence). The TCR sequence derives from an adult in good health. This material consisted of peripheral blood, taken on day 0 of AZD1222 vaccination. The chain recombines TRBV27 with TRBJ2-7; TRBD1 aligns across 8 bases. CDR3: CASSRTGFPYEQYF. For the CDR3, the DNA is TGTGCCAGCAGTAGGACAGGGTTTCCCTACGAGCAGTACTTC.